This TCR beta chain was observed in a study of cytomegalovirus exposure and HLA in healthy donors. The PCR had 60 Vbeta and 13 Jbeta primers. Measured with immunoSEQ multiplex PCR; TCRdb has only the in-frame clones, and not every one. The sample has around 96,000 clones; 50% to 80% are singletons. Broader study findings: Being productive about 87% or about 30% of the time was typical of most TCR beta V segments in an earlier analysis. The authors confirmed in vitro that a few CMV-associated chains were specific for CMV antigens.

The CDR3 sequence is 12 residues long. Trimming shortened V by 8 bases and J by 9 bases, and 14 bases separated the two germline ends. CDR1 is SNHLY and CDR2 is FYNNEI in the germline V gene. Notes on this clone: Its antigen remains unknown.

V and J are TRBV2 and TRBJ2-1, with D possibly matching TRBD2 (5 bases). Material for sequencing was PBMCs. The clonotype originates from a man between 60 and 75 years old in good health and CMV-seronegative. The CDR3 DNA reads as TGTGCCAGCGCTGCCCTAAGCGGTGAGCAGTTCTTC. It yields the protein CASAALSGEQFF.